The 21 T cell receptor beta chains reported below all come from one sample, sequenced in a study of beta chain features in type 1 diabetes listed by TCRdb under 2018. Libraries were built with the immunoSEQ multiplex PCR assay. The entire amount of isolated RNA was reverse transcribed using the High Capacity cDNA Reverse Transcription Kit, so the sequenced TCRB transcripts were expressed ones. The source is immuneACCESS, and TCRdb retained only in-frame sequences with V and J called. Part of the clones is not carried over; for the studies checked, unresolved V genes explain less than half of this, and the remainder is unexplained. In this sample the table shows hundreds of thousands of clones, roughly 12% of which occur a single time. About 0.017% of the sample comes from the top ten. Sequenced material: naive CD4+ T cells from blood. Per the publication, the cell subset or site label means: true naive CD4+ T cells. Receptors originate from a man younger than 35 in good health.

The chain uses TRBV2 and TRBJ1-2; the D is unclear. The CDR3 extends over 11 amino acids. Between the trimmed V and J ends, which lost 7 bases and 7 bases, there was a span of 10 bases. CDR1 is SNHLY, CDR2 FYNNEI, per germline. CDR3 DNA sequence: TGTGCCAGCAACGAGGATCTTGGCTACACCTTC. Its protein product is CASNEDLGYTF.

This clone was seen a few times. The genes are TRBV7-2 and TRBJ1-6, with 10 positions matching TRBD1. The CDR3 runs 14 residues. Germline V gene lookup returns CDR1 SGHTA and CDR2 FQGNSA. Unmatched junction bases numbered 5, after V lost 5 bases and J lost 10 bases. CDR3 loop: CASSRGTGVSPLHF. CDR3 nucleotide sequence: TGTGCCAGCAGCCGCGGGACAGGGGTCTCACCCCTCCACTTT.

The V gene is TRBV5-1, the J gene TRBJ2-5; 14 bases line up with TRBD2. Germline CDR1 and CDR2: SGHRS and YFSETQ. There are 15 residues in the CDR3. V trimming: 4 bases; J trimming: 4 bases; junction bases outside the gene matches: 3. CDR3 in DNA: TGCGCCAGCAGCCCGGGACTAGCGGGAGTAGAGACCCAGTACTTC. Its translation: CASSPGLAGVETQYF. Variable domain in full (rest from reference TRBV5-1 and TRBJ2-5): KAGVTQTPRYLIKTRGQQVTLSCSPISGHRSVSWYQQTPGQGLQFLFEYFSETQRNKGNFPGRFSGRQFSNSRSEMNVSTLELGDSALYLCASSPGLAGVETQYFGPGTRLLVL.

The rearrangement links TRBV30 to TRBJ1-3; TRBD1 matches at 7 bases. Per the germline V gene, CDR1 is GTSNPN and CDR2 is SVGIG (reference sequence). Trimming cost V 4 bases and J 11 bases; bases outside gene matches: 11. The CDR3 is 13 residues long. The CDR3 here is CAWNKITGDAIYF. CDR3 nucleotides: TGTGCCTGGAATAAGATCACAGGGGACGCCATATATTTT.

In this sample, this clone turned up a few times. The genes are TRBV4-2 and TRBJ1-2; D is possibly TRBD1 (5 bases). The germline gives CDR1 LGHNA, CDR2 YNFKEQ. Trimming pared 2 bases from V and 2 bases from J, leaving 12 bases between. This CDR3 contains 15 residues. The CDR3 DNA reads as TGTGCCAGCAGCCAACCACAGGTACCAAACTATGGCTACACCTTC. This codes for CASSQPQVPNYGYTF.

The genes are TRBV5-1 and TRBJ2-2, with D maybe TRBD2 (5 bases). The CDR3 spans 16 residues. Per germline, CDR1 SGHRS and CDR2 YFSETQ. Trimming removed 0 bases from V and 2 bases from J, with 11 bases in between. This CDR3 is CASSLDISVNTGELFF. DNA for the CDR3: TGCGCCAGCAGCTTGGATATTAGCGTAAACACCGGGGAGCTGTTTTTT.

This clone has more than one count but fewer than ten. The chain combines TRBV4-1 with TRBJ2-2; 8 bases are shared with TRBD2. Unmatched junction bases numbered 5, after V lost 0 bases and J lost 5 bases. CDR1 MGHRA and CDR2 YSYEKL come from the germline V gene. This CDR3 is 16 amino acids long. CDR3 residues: CASSQDPGGRTGELFF. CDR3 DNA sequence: TGCGCCAGCAGCCAAGATCCGGGGGGGAGAACCGGGGAGCTGTTTTTT.

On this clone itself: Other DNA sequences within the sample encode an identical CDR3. The CDR3 is CASSPGGYGYTF. The CDR3 region has the DNA TGTGCCAGCAGCCCGGGGGGCTATGGCTACACCTTC. J is TRBJ1-2 and V is TRBV7-9; D might be TRBD1 (5 bases). CDR3 length equals 12 residues. CDR1 is SEHNR, CDR2 FQNEAQ, per germline (reference sequence). The V end was cut by 5 bases, the J end by 4 bases, with 8 bases between. The full variable domain, with the rest looked up from reference TRBV7-9 and TRBJ1-2, is DTGVSQNPRHKITKRGQNVTFRCDPISEHNRLYWYRQTLGQGPEFLTYFQNEAQLEKSRLLSDRFSAERPKGSFSTLEIQRTEQGDSAMYLCASSPGGYGYTFGSGTRLTVV.

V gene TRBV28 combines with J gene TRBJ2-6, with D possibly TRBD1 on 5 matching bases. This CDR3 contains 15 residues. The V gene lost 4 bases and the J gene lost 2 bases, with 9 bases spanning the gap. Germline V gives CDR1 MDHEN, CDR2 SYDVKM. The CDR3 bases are TGTGCCAGCAGTTCCGGACATGCTGGGGCCAACGTCCTGACTTTC. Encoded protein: CASSSGHAGANVLTF.

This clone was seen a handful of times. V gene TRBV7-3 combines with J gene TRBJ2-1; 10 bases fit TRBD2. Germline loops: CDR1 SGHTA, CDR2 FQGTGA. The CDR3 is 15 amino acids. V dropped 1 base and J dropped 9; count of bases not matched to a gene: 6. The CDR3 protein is CASSLRAGGRGEQFF. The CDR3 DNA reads TGTGCCAGCAGCTTAAGAGCGGGGGGGCGGGGTGAGCAGTTCTTC.

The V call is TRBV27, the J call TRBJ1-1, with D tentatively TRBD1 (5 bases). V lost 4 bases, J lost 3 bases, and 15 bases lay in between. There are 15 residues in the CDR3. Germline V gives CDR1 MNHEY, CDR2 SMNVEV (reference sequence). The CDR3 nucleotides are TGTGCCAGCAGTTCACATTCAGGGTGGGACACTGAAGCTTTCTTT. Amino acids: CASSSHSGWDTEAFF.

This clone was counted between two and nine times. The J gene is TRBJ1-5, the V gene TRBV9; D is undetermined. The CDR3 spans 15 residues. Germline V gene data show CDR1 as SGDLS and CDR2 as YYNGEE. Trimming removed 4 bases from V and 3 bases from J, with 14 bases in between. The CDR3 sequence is CASSISPQDNQPQHF. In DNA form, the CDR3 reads TGTGCCAGCAGCATAAGCCCCCAGGACAATCAGCCCCAGCATTTT.

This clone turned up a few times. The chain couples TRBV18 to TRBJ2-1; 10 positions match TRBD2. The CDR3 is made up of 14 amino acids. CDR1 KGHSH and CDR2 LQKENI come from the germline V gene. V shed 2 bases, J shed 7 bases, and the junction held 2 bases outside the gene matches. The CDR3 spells CASSPSGRANEQFF. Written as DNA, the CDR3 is TGTGCCAGCTCACCAAGCGGGAGGGCAAATGAGCAGTTCTTC.

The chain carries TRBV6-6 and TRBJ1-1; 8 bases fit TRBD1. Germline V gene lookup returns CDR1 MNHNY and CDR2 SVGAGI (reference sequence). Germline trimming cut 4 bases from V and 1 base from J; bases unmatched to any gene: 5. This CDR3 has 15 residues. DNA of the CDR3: TGTGCCAGCAGTTCCGGGGACAGGCAGAACACTGAAGCTTTCTTT. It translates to CASSSGDRQNTEAFF.

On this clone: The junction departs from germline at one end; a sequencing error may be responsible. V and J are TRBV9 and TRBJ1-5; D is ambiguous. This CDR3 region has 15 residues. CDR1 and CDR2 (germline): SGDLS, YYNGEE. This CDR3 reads CASSVAPVAGEPQHF. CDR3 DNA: TGTGCCAGTAGCGTAGCACCAGTTGCGGGCGAGCCCCAGCATTTT.

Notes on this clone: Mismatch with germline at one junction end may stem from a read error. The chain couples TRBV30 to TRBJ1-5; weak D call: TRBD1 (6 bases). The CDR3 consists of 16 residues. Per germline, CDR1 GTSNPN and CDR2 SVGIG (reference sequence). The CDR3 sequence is CAWSVGTGLSNHPQHF. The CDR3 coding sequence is TGTGCCTGGAGTGTAGGTACAGGGTTAAGCAATCACCCCCAGCATTTT.

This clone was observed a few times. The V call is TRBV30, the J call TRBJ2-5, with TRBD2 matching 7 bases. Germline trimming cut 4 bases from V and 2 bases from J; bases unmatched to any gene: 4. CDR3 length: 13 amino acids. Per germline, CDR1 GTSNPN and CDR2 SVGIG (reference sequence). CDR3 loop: CAWTGLSQETQYF. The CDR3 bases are TGTGCCTGGACGGGACTATCTCAAGAGACCCAGTACTTC.

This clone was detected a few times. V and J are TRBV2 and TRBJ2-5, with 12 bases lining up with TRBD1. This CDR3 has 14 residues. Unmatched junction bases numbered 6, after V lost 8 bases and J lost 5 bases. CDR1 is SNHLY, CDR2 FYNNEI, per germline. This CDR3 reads CASRDRGLRETQYF. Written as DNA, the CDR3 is TGTGCCAGCCGGGACAGGGGGCTAAGGGAGACCCAGTACTTC.

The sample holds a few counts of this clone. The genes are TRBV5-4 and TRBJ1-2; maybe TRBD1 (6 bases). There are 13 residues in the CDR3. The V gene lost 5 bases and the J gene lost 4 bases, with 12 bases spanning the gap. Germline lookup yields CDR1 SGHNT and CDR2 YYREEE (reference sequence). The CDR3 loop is CASRTRGTYGYTF. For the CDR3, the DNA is TGTGCCAGCAGGACCAGGGGCACCTATGGCTACACCTTC.

CDR3 region: CASSPIRGGGGELFF. Written as DNA, the CDR3 is TGTGCCAGCAGTCCCATCAGGGGCGGGGGCGGGGAGCTGTTTTTT. This chain joins TRBV25-1 and TRBJ2-2; weak D call: TRBD2 (7 bases). V lost 5 bases, J lost 7 bases, and 17 bases lay in between. The CDR3 loop spans 15 amino acids. Germline assignment: CDR1 MGHDK and CDR2 SYGVNS.

The CDR3 loop reads CAWYRAQNYGYTF. CDR3 nucleotides: TGTGCCTGGTACAGGGCCCAAAACTATGGCTACACCTTC. The chain uses TRBV30 and TRBJ1-2, with D maybe TRBD1 (6 bases). The germline V gene has CDR1 GTSNPN and CDR2 SVGIG (reference sequence). Trimming removed 5 bases at V and 2 bases at J, with 12 bases between. The CDR3 loop spans 13 amino acids.